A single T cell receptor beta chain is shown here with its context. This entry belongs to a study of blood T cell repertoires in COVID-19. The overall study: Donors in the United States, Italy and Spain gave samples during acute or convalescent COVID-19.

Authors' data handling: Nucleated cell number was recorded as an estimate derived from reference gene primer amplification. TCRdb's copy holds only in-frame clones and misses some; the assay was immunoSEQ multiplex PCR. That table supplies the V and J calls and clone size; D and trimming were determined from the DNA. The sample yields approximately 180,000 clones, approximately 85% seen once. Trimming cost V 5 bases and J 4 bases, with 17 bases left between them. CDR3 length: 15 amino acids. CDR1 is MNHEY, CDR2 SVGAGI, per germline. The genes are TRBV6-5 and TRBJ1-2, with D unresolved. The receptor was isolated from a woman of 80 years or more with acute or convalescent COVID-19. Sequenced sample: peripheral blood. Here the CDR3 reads CASSRRTGPPYGYTF. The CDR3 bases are TGTGCCAGCAGTAGGAGGACGGGCCCCCCCTATGGCTACACCTTC.